Each of the 15 T cell receptor delta chains below was sequenced from the same sample in a study of γδ T cells in repeated Plasmodium falciparum infection. TCRdb re-called the multiplex PCR reads with CATT. Of approximately 93,000 delta-chain clones in the sample, 0.85% to 1% were seen once. Flow sorting of PBMC yielded separate Vgamma9/Vdelta2+ and Vdelta2-negative gammadelta T cell populations for bulk repertoire analysis. The material sequenced was gamma-delta T cells from blood. These receptors all stem from a pool of human donors (malaria-infected and uninfected, not separated).

About this clone: A far larger clone is just one base off, so this is likely a read error. Additional DNA sequences in this sample encode the identical CDR3. This chain uses TRDV2 with TRDJ3; D unclear. No J segment appears in TCRdb, so it was assigned here by matching the sequence to germline. This CDR3 comprises 19 residues. From germline, CDR1 is GEAIGNYY and CDR2 EKD. Between the trimmed V and J ends, which lost 0 bases and 2 bases, there was a span of 16 bases. The CDR3, as DNA: TGTGCCTGTGACACCGCAGGGGCGTTGAGAGCCTGGGACACCCGACAGATGTTTTTC. It yields the protein CACDTAGALRAWDTRQMFF.

This clone was seen at least ten times. The CDR3 bases are TGTGCTCTTGGGGAAAGACCTATAGGCCTGTTTACCGATAAACTCATCTTT. Protein: CALGERPIGLFTDKLIF. The chain is built from TRDV1 and TRDJ1; D remains ambiguous. CDR1 is TSWWSYY, CDR2 QGS, per germline. Deletions cut 2 bases from V and 2 bases from J, with 18 bases between. This CDR3 contains 17 residues.

Concerning this clone: TCRdb assigns this DNA the protein of a much larger clone, which departs from its translation at residue 6; this likely reflects a read error, and the protein shown comes from translating the DNA. This sample also contains other DNA sequences that code for the same CDR3. The genes are TRDV3 and TRDJ1, with 9 bases that match TRDD3. Germline V gene sequence: CDR1 TVYSNPD, CDR2 GDNSRS (reference sequence). This CDR3 contains 16 residues. The J segment lost 0 bases and the V segment lost 5 bases, leaving 13 bases of the junction unmatched. The chain's CDR3 is CAPLSAGDTYTDKLIF. In DNA, the CDR3 is TGTGCCCCCTTATCCGCCGGGGATACGTACACCGATAAACTCATCTTT.

Worth noting for this clone: TCRdb shows a much larger clone's protein in place of this DNA's translation, and the two differ at residue 12, likely through a read error; the protein shown is translated from the DNA. The chain carries TRDV2 and TRDJ1; D gene uncertain. The CDR3 covers 16 residues. The germline gives CDR1 GEAIGNYY, CDR2 EKD. CDR3 loop: CACDTVPQVDTNKLIF. CDR3 DNA sequence: TGTGCCTGTGACACCGTCCCTCAAGTGGACACCAATAAACTCATCTTT.

This clone was seen a handful of times. TCRdb's protein, taken from a much larger clone, differs from this DNA's translation at residue 3, likely owing to a read error; the protein displayed comes from the DNA. The V and J genes are TRDV2 and TRDJ1; D unresolved. No J segment appears in TCRdb, so it was assigned here by matching the sequence to germline. Germline CDR1 GEAIGNYY, CDR2 EKD. The CDR3 length is 15 residues. This CDR3 is CARDTVFPTTDKLIF. Here the CDR3 DNA reads TGTGCCCGTGACACCGTGTTCCCCACGACCGATAAACTCATCTTT.

This clone was picked up a small number of times. One base separates it from a far larger clone, so it is likely a read error. Other DNA sequences in this sample translate to the same CDR3. The CDR3 spells CALGEVLTGGPTKLIF. The CDR3 DNA reads TGTGCTCTTGGGGAAGTCCTTACTGGGGGACCCACTAAACTCATCTTT. This chain links TRDV1 with TRDJ1; 9 nucleotides align to TRDD3. Since TCRdb gives no J gene, matching the DNA to germline was used here to assign it. After removal of 2 bases from V and 7 bases from J, the junction contained 11 bases not matched to a gene. CDR1 TSWWSYY and CDR2 QGS come from the germline V gene. CDR3 length: 16 amino acids.

This clone was found many times. TCRdb has a much larger clone's protein, which differs at residue 13 from the translation of this DNA, likely because of a read error; what is shown is the protein translated from the DNA. The DNA of the CDR3 is TGTGCCTGTGACACCCTCGTACTGGGGGATAGGGGAGGCACCGATAAACTCATCTTT. It encodes CACDTLVLGDRGGTDKLIF. V and J are TRDV2 and TRDJ1; the match to TRDD3 covers 11 bases. Germline V gene sequence: CDR1 GEAIGNYY, CDR2 EKD. Trimming cost V 0 bases and J 1 base; bases outside gene matches: 12. The CDR3 consists of 19 residues.

This clone showed up many times. This specimen includes other DNA sequences encoding the same CDR3. The CDR3 DNA sequence: TGTGCTCTTGGGACTCAAGGCCTTTCACCTTTTTTCTGGGGGATAACATCTGGATACACCGATAAACTCATCTTT. This encodes CALGTQGLSPFFWGITSGYTDKLIF. This sequence joins TRDV1 and TRDJ1; 10 bases are shared with TRDD3. The ends lost 5 bases at V and 0 bases at J; junction bases unmatched: 33. Per germline, CDR1 TSWWSYY and CDR2 QGS. CDR3 size: 25 residues.

This clone showed up just a few times. TCRdb's listed protein matches a much larger clone and diverges from this DNA's translation at residue 16, likely through a read error; the protein shown comes from the DNA. A V gene of TRDV2 was called, but no J gene was assigned; TRDD3 is taken as the D call from the table, unchecked against the DNA. Germline CDR1 reads GEAIGNYY; CDR2 reads EKD. The CDR3 spans 18 residues. The CDR3 DNA sequence: TGTGCCTGTGACTCTATGGGGGATAAGAGGGGGTACACCGATAAACCCATCTTT. Its protein is CACDSMGDKRGYTDKPIF.

This clone was seen many times. It differs at one base from a far larger clone, so likely a read error. The same CDR3 is also encoded by other DNA sequences in this sample. V is TRDV2 and J is TRDJ1, with D perhaps matching TRDD2 or TRDD3 (6 bases each). Germline CDR1 reads GEAIGNYY; CDR2 reads EKD. This CDR3 contains 18 residues. The CDR3, as DNA: TGTGCAGACAAGGCCTCCTACGTACCTGGGGACGTTACCGATAAACTCATCTTT. Amino acid sequence: CADKASYVPGDVTDKLIF.

This clone came up a few times. TCRdb's protein for this DNA is that of a much larger clone and differs from the translation at residue 8, likely a read error; the protein shown is the DNA translation. The rearrangement joins TRDV2 to TRDJ1; D unresolved. No J segment appears in TCRdb, so it was assigned here by matching the sequence to germline. This CDR3 is built from 17 residues. Germline CDR1 GEAIGNYY, CDR2 EKD. The V end was cut by 0 bases, the J end by 1 base, with 17 bases between. The CDR3 sequence: CACDTVTEGPPTDKLIF. The CDR3 coding sequence is TGTGCCTGTGACACCGTGACTGAGGGCCCACCCACCGATAAACTCATCTTT.

This clone was seen only a few times. The protein that TCRdb holds for this DNA derives from a much larger clone and differs from the translated DNA at residue 5, which likely indicates a read error; the protein shown here is translated from the DNA. The V and J genes are TRDV1 and TRDJ1; 9 nucleotides match TRDD3. This CDR3 has 18 residues. Germline V gene data show CDR1 as TSWWSYY and CDR2 as QGS. Unmatched junction bases numbered 25, after V lost 6 bases and J lost 11 bases. CDR3 DNA sequence: TGTGCTCTTGGCCCAGCTCCAGACTATTACTGGGGGAGTCCTTTGCTCATCTTT. Protein: CALGPAPDYYWGSPLLIF.

For this clone: This likely stems from a read error, as it lies one base from a far larger clone. This specimen includes other DNA sequences encoding the same CDR3. The chain recombines TRDV2 with TRDJ1; 13 bases align to TRDD3. TCRdb gives no J gene; it was assigned here by matching the DNA to germline. The germline V gene encodes CDR1 GEAIGNYY and CDR2 EKD. This CDR3 comprises 19 residues. The CDR3 region has the DNA TGCGCCTGTGGACCACGAGACTGGGGGATACGTAAGTACACCGATAAACTCATCTTT. This sequence encodes CACGPRDWGIRKYTDKLIF.

This clone was counted between two and nine times. TCRdb shows a much larger clone's protein in place of this DNA's translation, and the two differ at residue 3, likely through a read error; the protein shown is translated from the DNA. The genes are TRDV1 and TRDJ3; TRDD3 agrees at 12 bases. The J gene is absent in TCRdb and was assigned here via DNA matching to germline. Per the germline V gene, CDR1 is TSWWSYY and CDR2 is QGS. The CDR3 is 26 residues long. Here the CDR3 reads CAHGEWHTPYWGIPGLGIWDTRQMFF. DNA of the CDR3: TGTGCTCATGGGGAATGGCATACCCCATACTGGGGGATACCCGGTTTGGGGATCTGGGACACCCGACAGATGTTTTTC.

This clone was counted between two and nine times. TCRdb's listed protein matches a much larger clone and diverges from this DNA's translation at residue 10, likely through a read error; the protein shown comes from the DNA. This chain links TRDV1 with TRDJ1; 9 nucleotides match TRDD3. The J gene comes from matching the DNA to germline here; TCRdb lacks it. In germline, CDR1 is TSWWSYY, CDR2 QGS. V shed 4 bases and J 0 bases; nucleotides not matched to a gene: 9. This CDR3 has 17 residues. This chain's CDR3 is CALGGLYWGRYTDKLIF. In nucleotides, the CDR3 is TGTGCTCTTGGGGGCCTTTACTGGGGGAGGTACACCGATAAACTCATCTTT.